The source of this T cell receptor (beta chain) is a study of control samples from healthy donors and cancer patients. Trimming pared 0 bases from V and 1 base from J, leaving 10 bases between. Germline CDR1 LGHNA, CDR2 YSLEER. This CDR3 spans 16 amino acids. Data came from immunoSEQ multiplex PCR; TCRdb stores just in-frame clones and leaves some out. Of some 130,000 clones in the sample, about nine tenths were seen once. Sequencing was carried out using blood. The sequence came from a man between 18 and 35 years old in good health. This chain links TRBV4-3 with TRBJ2-1; D possibly corresponds to TRBD2 (5 bases). The CDR3 loop reads CASSQDLEASYNEQFF. As DNA, the CDR3 is TGCGCCAGCAGCCAAGATTTGGAGGCATCCTACAATGAGCAGTTCTTC.